The rows below give T cell receptor beta chains drawn from one sample of a study of cytomegalovirus exposure and HLA in healthy donors. Using immunoSEQ multiplex PCR, the repertoire was profiled, and TCRdb retains in-frame clones only, with some absent. Of about 190,000 clones in the sample, more than 70% were seen once. Source material: PBMCs. The receptors were sampled from a young man in good health and CMV-seropositive. Each CDR3 is given with its conserved first and last residue. The order of the fields is J gene, clone size, V gene, D gene, CDR3 DNA, CDR3 protein. D genes are given only for firm matches. The size entry is marked missing in some rows and otherwise reads once, few, many or a size class.

j_call: TRBJ2-5; clone_size: NA; v_call: TRBV30; d_call: NA; cdr3_nt: TGTGCCTGGAGTCTCGGGGGTTCTCAAGAGACCCAGTACTTC; cdr3_aa: CAWSLGGSQETQYF
j_call: TRBJ2-4; clone_size: NA; v_call: TRBV19; d_call: NA; cdr3_nt: TGTGCCAGTAGTATTAAAGGGGCCGGGGCCAAAAACATTCAGTACTTC; cdr3_aa: CASSIKGAGAKNIQYF
j_call: TRBJ2-3; clone_size: few; v_call: TRBV7-2; d_call: TRBD2; cdr3_nt: TGTGCCAGCAGCTTATTGGGGCTAGCGGGAGGTACTAGCACAGATACGCAGTATTTT; cdr3_aa: CASSLLGLAGGTSTDTQYF
j_call: TRBJ1-5; clone_size: NA; v_call: TRBV18; d_call: NA; cdr3_nt: TGTGCCAGCTCGCCGGACATTCGTATCGGGCAGCCCCAGCATTTC; cdr3_aa: CASSPDIRIGQPQHF
j_call: TRBJ1-2; clone_size: once; v_call: TRBV6-5; d_call: TRBD1; cdr3_nt: TGTGCCAGCAGTTACAGACAGGGGGCTACCTATGGCTACACCTTC; cdr3_aa: CASSYRQGATYGYTF
j_call: TRBJ2-7; clone_size: NA; v_call: TRBV15; d_call: NA; cdr3_nt: TGTGCCACCAGTCCATTCCCACGGGGTCCCCCCTACGAGCAGTACTTC; cdr3_aa: CATSPFPRGPPYEQYF
j_call: TRBJ2-7; clone_size: NA; v_call: TRBV4-3; d_call: NA; cdr3_nt: TGCGCCAGCAGCCAAGAAAAGGGCGGGTCCTACGAGCAGTACTTC; cdr3_aa: CASSQEKGGSYEQYF
j_call: TRBJ2-5; clone_size: NA; v_call: TRBV9; d_call: TRBD2; cdr3_nt: TGTGCCAGCAGCCCTGGGGGGGGAGAGACCCAGTACTTC; cdr3_aa: CASSPGGGETQYF
j_call: TRBJ2-7; clone_size: NA; v_call: TRBV28; d_call: TRBD2; cdr3_nt: TGTGCCAGCAGTTTCATGTCAGCGGGGGCCTACGAGCAGTACTTC; cdr3_aa: CASSFMSAGAYEQYF
j_call: TRBJ1-5; clone_size: NA; v_call: TRBV30; d_call: TRBD1; cdr3_nt: TGTGCCTGGGCCCGGGACAGGGGGGCGAGTCAGCCCCAGCATTTT; cdr3_aa: CAWARDRGASQPQHF
j_call: TRBJ1-4; clone_size: NA; v_call: TRBV7-9; d_call: NA; cdr3_nt: TGTGCCAGCAGCTTAGGATCCAGGGGTGGGGAAAAACTGTTTTTT; cdr3_aa: CASSLGSRGGEKLFF
j_call: TRBJ1-1; clone_size: NA; v_call: TRBV6-5; d_call: NA; cdr3_nt: TGTGCCAGCAGTCTTCTTGTGGCGGGGAACACTGAAGCTTTCTTT; cdr3_aa: CASSLLVAGNTEAFF
j_call: TRBJ2-7; clone_size: NA; v_call: TRBV5-1; d_call: TRBD1; cdr3_nt: TGCGCCAGCAGCCCCGGGACAGGGAAGTCCGAGCAGTACTTC; cdr3_aa: CASSPGTGKSEQYF
j_call: TRBJ2-4; clone_size: NA; v_call: TRBV28; d_call: NA; cdr3_nt: TGTGCCAGCAGTTTACGCAGTGGTGAGGCAAACATTCAGTACTTC; cdr3_aa: CASSLRSGEANIQYF
j_call: TRBJ2-3; clone_size: NA; v_call: TRBV7-2; d_call: NA; cdr3_nt: TGTGCCAGCAGCGCGGGACGACTCCCCACAGATACGCAGTATTTT; cdr3_aa: CASSAGRLPTDTQYF
j_call: TRBJ2-7; clone_size: once; v_call: TRBV28; d_call: NA; cdr3_nt: TGTGCCAGCCGCCCCCCCCAGGGGTACGAGCAGTACTTC; cdr3_aa: CASRPPQGYEQYF
j_call: TRBJ2-4; clone_size: NA; v_call: TRBV7-9; d_call: NA; cdr3_nt: TGTGCCAGCAGCTTAGAGGCGGGAACTGTGTACTTC; cdr3_aa: CASSLEAGTVYF
j_call: TRBJ1-1; clone_size: NA; v_call: TRBV5-4; d_call: TRBD1; cdr3_nt: TGTGCCAGCAGCTTGGGCCCCACAGGGGTGAACACTGAAGCTTTCTTT; cdr3_aa: CASSLGPTGVNTEAFF
j_call: TRBJ1-1; clone_size: NA; v_call: TRBV18; d_call: TRBD1; cdr3_nt: TGTGCCAGCTCACCTGTTGTTGGGACAGTCCCGATGAACACTGAAGCTTTCTTT; cdr3_aa: CASSPVVGTVPMNTEAFF
j_call: TRBJ2-2; clone_size: NA; v_call: TRBV5-1; d_call: NA; cdr3_nt: TGCGCCAGCAGCTCGGCTTATCAGGGTGTAACCGGGGAGCTGTTTTTT; cdr3_aa: CASSSAYQGVTGELFF
j_call: TRBJ2-7; clone_size: NA; v_call: TRBV19; d_call: TRBD1; cdr3_nt: TGTGCCAGTAGTCCACTCGGGACAGGATACGAGCAGTACTTC; cdr3_aa: CASSPLGTGYEQYF
j_call: TRBJ2-2; clone_size: NA; v_call: TRBV18; d_call: NA; cdr3_nt: TGTGCCAGCTCACCACAGGGGACCGGGGAGCTGTTTTTT; cdr3_aa: CASSPQGTGELFF
j_call: TRBJ1-1; clone_size: NA; v_call: TRBV29-1; d_call: NA; cdr3_nt: TGCAGCGCCGTGGACAGCAACACTGAAGCTTTCTTT; cdr3_aa: CSAVDSNTEAFF
j_call: TRBJ2-5; clone_size: NA; v_call: TRBV28; d_call: TRBD1; cdr3_nt: TGTGCCAGCAGTTCCTCCCCCGGGACAGGGGTCGGGTTGGAGACCCAGTACTTC; cdr3_aa: CASSSSPGTGVGLETQYF
j_call: TRBJ1-2; clone_size: few; v_call: TRBV19; d_call: TRBD1; cdr3_nt: TGTGCCAGTAAGGAGGGGGACAGGTTTGGCTACACCTTC; cdr3_aa: CASKEGDRFGYTF
j_call: TRBJ2-7; clone_size: NA; v_call: TRBV28; d_call: NA; cdr3_nt: TGTGCCAGCAGGGGTGTGGGGGGATCCTACGAGCAGTACTTC; cdr3_aa: CASRGVGGSYEQYF
j_call: TRBJ1-6; clone_size: few; v_call: TRBV19; d_call: NA; cdr3_nt: TGTGCCAGTAGTGTACAGGACTCCTATAATTCACCCCTCCACTTT; cdr3_aa: CASSVQDSYNSPLHF
j_call: TRBJ1-1; clone_size: NA; v_call: TRBV7-9; d_call: TRBD1; cdr3_nt: TGTGCCAGCAGCTTAGGAGGGGGCCCCCTGCGGCCTGAAGCTTTCTTT; cdr3_aa: CASSLGGGPLRPEAFF
j_call: TRBJ2-5; clone_size: once; v_call: TRBV5-4; d_call: NA; cdr3_nt: TGTGCCAGTTGTGTGGGGCGCGGACAAGAGACCCAGTACTTC; cdr3_aa: CASCVGRGQETQYF
j_call: TRBJ1-5; clone_size: few; v_call: TRBV5-1; d_call: NA; cdr3_nt: TGCGCCAGCAGCTTGGAGCCAGGGGTGGTTCAGCCCCAGCATTTT; cdr3_aa: CASSLEPGVVQPQHF
j_call: TRBJ1-2; clone_size: NA; v_call: TRBV6-1; d_call: TRBD1; cdr3_nt: TGTGCCAGCAGTGAAGCGCTTGGGACAGGCTATGGCTACACCTTC; cdr3_aa: CASSEALGTGYGYTF
j_call: TRBJ2-5; clone_size: NA; v_call: TRBV10-3; d_call: NA; cdr3_nt: TGTGCTATCAGTGAGTCTCCGGGTAATCAGTACTTC; cdr3_aa: CAISESPGNQYF
j_call: TRBJ2-7; clone_size: NA; v_call: TRBV30; d_call: NA; cdr3_nt: TGTGCCTGGAGCCCGGGAAACTCCTACGAGCAGTACTTC; cdr3_aa: CAWSPGNSYEQYF
j_call: TRBJ2-7; clone_size: NA; v_call: TRBV4-3; d_call: TRBD1; cdr3_nt: TGCGCCAGCAGCCAAGGACAGGGCTACTACGAGCAGTACTTC; cdr3_aa: CASSQGQGYYEQYF
j_call: TRBJ2-5; clone_size: NA; v_call: TRBV18; d_call: TRBD2; cdr3_nt: TGTGCCAGCTCAACACTAGCGGGCCCCCGCGGGTCAAGGGAGACCCAGTACTTC; cdr3_aa: CASSTLAGPRGSRETQYF
j_call: TRBJ1-2; clone_size: NA; v_call: TRBV5-4; d_call: NA; cdr3_nt: TGTGCCAGCAGCCCGAGTGGGCCAAACTATGGCTACACCTTC; cdr3_aa: CASSPSGPNYGYTF
j_call: TRBJ2-3; clone_size: NA; v_call: TRBV6-6; d_call: TRBD2; cdr3_nt: TGTGCCAGCAGCGGACTAGCGGACACAGATACGCAGTATTTT; cdr3_aa: CASSGLADTDTQYF
j_call: TRBJ1-2; clone_size: few; v_call: TRBV2; d_call: TRBD1; cdr3_nt: TGTGCCAGCAGTGAAGGGAGGACAGGGAACGGCTACACCTTC; cdr3_aa: CASSEGRTGNGYTF
j_call: TRBJ2-7; clone_size: NA; v_call: TRBV5-1; d_call: NA; cdr3_nt: TGCGCCAGCAGCGTGGAGGCAGGGGCTTACGAGCAGTACTTC; cdr3_aa: CASSVEAGAYEQYF
j_call: TRBJ2-3; clone_size: NA; v_call: TRBV5-4; d_call: TRBD2; cdr3_nt: TGTGCCAGCAGCGTGGGACTAGCGGGGGGCACAGATACGCAGTATTTT; cdr3_aa: CASSVGLAGGTDTQYF
j_call: TRBJ2-1; clone_size: NA; v_call: TRBV4-1; d_call: TRBD2; cdr3_nt: TGCGCCAGCAGCCTCCGGAGCGGGAGGCTCTCCTACAATGAGCAGTTCTTC; cdr3_aa: CASSLRSGRLSYNEQFF
j_call: TRBJ2-3; clone_size: NA; v_call: TRBV9; d_call: TRBD1; cdr3_nt: TGTGCCAGCAGCGTGGGATTTTCGACAGGGGGCAGGACAGATACGCAGTATTTT; cdr3_aa: CASSVGFSTGGRTDTQYF
j_call: TRBJ2-7; clone_size: NA; v_call: TRBV19; d_call: NA; cdr3_nt: TGTGCCAGTAGTGTCAAAGGGGTCTACTACGAGCAGTACTTC; cdr3_aa: CASSVKGVYYEQYF
j_call: TRBJ1-2; clone_size: NA; v_call: TRBV6-1; d_call: TRBD1; cdr3_nt: TGTGCCAGCAGTGCTAGGACAGGGTCGAACTATGGCTACACCTTC; cdr3_aa: CASSARTGSNYGYTF
j_call: TRBJ1-3; clone_size: NA; v_call: TRBV19; d_call: NA; cdr3_nt: TGTGCCAGTAGTATGTATCCTGGAAACACCATATATTTT; cdr3_aa: CASSMYPGNTIYF
j_call: TRBJ1-2; clone_size: once; v_call: TRBV7-6; d_call: NA; cdr3_nt: TGTGCCAGCAGCCCTCTGGGGAGTGACTATGGCTACACCTTC; cdr3_aa: CASSPLGSDYGYTF
j_call: TRBJ2-1; clone_size: few; v_call: TRBV7-8; d_call: TRBD1; cdr3_nt: TGTGCCAGCAGCTTAGGAGGGGGCCCAGGTCGCGACGGTGAGCAGTTCTTC; cdr3_aa: CASSLGGGPGRDGEQFF
j_call: TRBJ2-6; clone_size: NA; v_call: TRBV30; d_call: TRBD1; cdr3_nt: TGTGCCCGGAGCGGGACAGGGGGCTCTGGGGCCAACGTCCTGACTTTC; cdr3_aa: CARSGTGGSGANVLTF
j_call: TRBJ2-3; clone_size: NA; v_call: TRBV9; d_call: NA; cdr3_nt: TGTGCCAGCAGCTACAGGGCGGATACGCAGTATTTT; cdr3_aa: CASSYRADTQYF
j_call: TRBJ2-1; clone_size: NA; v_call: TRBV11-2; d_call: TRBD2; cdr3_nt: TGTGCCAGCAGCCGGCCGACTAGCGGGATTAATGAGCAGTTCTTC; cdr3_aa: CASSRPTSGINEQFF
j_call: TRBJ2-7; clone_size: NA; v_call: TRBV2; d_call: TRBD1; cdr3_nt: TGTGCCAGCATACAGTTACAGGGGATCGAGCAGTACTTC; cdr3_aa: CASIQLQGIEQYF
j_call: TRBJ2-5; clone_size: NA; v_call: TRBV10-3; d_call: NA; cdr3_nt: TGTGCCATCAGTGAGTCGGAGTTGAATAACCCATCGACCCAGTACTTC; cdr3_aa: CAISESELNNPSTQYF
j_call: TRBJ2-2; clone_size: NA; v_call: TRBV7-3; d_call: NA; cdr3_nt: TGTGCCAGCAGCTTCCACAGGGAAGCCGGGGAGCTGTTTTTT; cdr3_aa: CASSFHREAGELFF